This TCR beta chain was identified in a study of T cell repertoires in cytomegalovirus infection. Study-level information: Public TCR beta signatures provided an indication of both CMV infection and a matching HLA type. Study outcomes and limitations: In two of eight donors, the top clonotype was HLA-C-restricted CMV-specific.

TCRdb called the reads again in MiXCR, with one record for every CDR3 protein. The data hold fewer than 650,000 distinct CDR3 sequences, with 40% observed a single time. Per the germline V gene, CDR1 is MNHNS and CDR2 is SASEGT. This CDR3 contains 16 residues. Trimming took 5 bases from V and 14 from J; bases not matched to a gene: 19. This clonotype was recorded a few times. Its antigen is still unknown. The chain has TRBV6-1 and TRBJ1-1; 11 bases fit TRBD1. This receptor was identified in a human donor in good health (CMV status not recorded). Some clones in this sample may be carry-over from other donors' samples. The sequences come from cultured PBMCs, collected from culture after CMV antigen stimulation. The CDR3, as DNA: TGTGCCAGCAGTACTGGGACAGGGGGGATGAAGCTTGGAGTCTTCTTT. Translated, it gives CASSTGTGGMKLGVFF.